Presented here are 19 T cell receptor beta chains from one specimen sequenced in a study of ipilimumab plus nivolumab after autologous stem cell transplantation. The data were produced by immunoSEQ multiplex PCR, yet TCRdb's version contains in-frame clones alone and is incomplete. The top ten hold roughly 31% of the sample, which has 10,000 or so clones, roughly three quarters seen once. The sequenced sample was PBMCs, obtained in a trial of ipilimumab plus nivolumab as post-transplant consolidation. The receptors stem from a male donor with diffuse large B-cell lymphoma.

The chain joins TRBV4-1 to TRBJ1-2; perhaps TRBD1 as D (6 bases). V was pared by 3 bases and J by 8 bases, with 22 bases between. The CDR3 contains 16 residues. Germline V gene data show CDR1 as MGHRA and CDR2 as YSYEKL. The CDR3 spells CASSQRSDRQEWGYTF. In nucleotides, the CDR3 is TGCGCCAGCAGCCAGAGGAGCGACAGGCAAGAATGGGGCTACACCTTC.

The chain couples TRBV6-5 to TRBJ1-2; unclear D gene. Germline loops: CDR1 MNHEY, CDR2 SVGAGI. V was shortened by 5 bases and J by 4 bases, with 11 bases between the two germline ends. The CDR3 spans 13 residues. DNA for the CDR3: TGTGCCAGCAGTACCGGCCGAACCTATGGCTACACCTTC. Translated: CASSTGRTYGYTF.

This clone was counted only a few times. This chain connects TRBV21-1 to TRBJ2-1; TRBD2, the D gene given by the table, was not confirmed from the DNA. TRBV21-1 is recorded as a pseudogene. The CDR3 covers 15 residues. CDR3 nucleotides: TGTGCCAGCAGCAACCCGGGACTAGCGCTCTCTGAGCAGTTCTTC. It specifies CASSNPGLALSEQFF.

V is TRBV7-9 and J is TRBJ2-3; 12 nucleotides match TRBD2. The CDR3 has 17 amino acids. V gave up 5 bases and J gave up 2 bases; unmatched junction bases: 8. CDR1 and CDR2 from the germline V gene are SEHNR and FQNEAQ (reference sequence). In nucleotides, the CDR3 is TGTGCCAGCAGCATCCCGGGACTAGCGGGTTACACAGATACGCAGTATTTT. Translation: CASSIPGLAGYTDTQYF. The variable domain in full, with the rest retrieved from reference TRBV7-9 and TRBJ2-3, is DTGVSQNPRHKITKRGQNVTFRCDPISEHNRLYWYRQTLGQGPEFLTYFQNEAQLEKSRLLSDRFSAERPKGSFSTLEIQRTEQGDSAMYLCASSIPGLAGYTDTQYFGPGTRLTVL.

This clone was detected only a few times. This sequence joins TRBV29-1 and TRBJ2-7; a possible D gene is TRBD2 (6 bases). The germline CDR1 and CDR2 sequences are SQVTM and ANQGSEA. The CDR3 is 14 residues long. V was cut by 1 base and J by 0 bases, with 10 bases left in between. In DNA, the CDR3 is TGCAGCGTTGAAGTCGGGGACTTCTCCTACGAGCAGTACTTC. It is translated as CSVEVGDFSYEQYF.

The table lists this clone with a count of one. The CDR3 nucleotides are TGTGCCAGCAGCTTAATGGGTATGGGGTGGCAGAGCTCCTACAATGAGCAGTTCTTC. Amino acids: CASSLMGMGWQSSYNEQFF. The rearrangement uses TRBV7-9 and TRBJ2-1; no definite D call. V was cut by 2 bases and J by 0 bases, with 20 bases left in between. The CDR3 spans 19 residues. Germline V gene sequence: CDR1 SEHNR, CDR2 FQNEAQ (reference sequence).

The rearrangement links TRBV29-1 to TRBJ2-2, with D possibly TRBD1 on 5 matching bases. The CDR3 length is 13 residues. Trimming took off 1 base at V and 3 bases at J, with 6 bases between the two ends. CDR1 is SQVTM, CDR2 ANQGSEA, per germline. CDR3 coding DNA: TGCAGCGTTGAAGGGGGCTACACCGGGGAGCTGTTTTTT. Translation: CSVEGGYTGELFF.

The V gene is TRBV14, the J gene TRBJ2-7, with 8 bases fitting TRBD2. CDR3 length: 14 amino acids. Germline V gene sequence: CDR1 SGHDN, CDR2 FVKESK. V trimming: 8 bases; J trimming: 2 bases; junction bases outside the gene matches: 8. CDR3 nucleotides: TGTGCCAGCTCCTGGGCGGGGGGAACCTACGAGCAGTACTTC. The encoded protein is CASSWAGGTYEQYF.

The rearrangement uses TRBV5-1 and TRBJ2-2, with D hard to call. This CDR3 is built from 15 residues. Germline CDR1 SGHRS, CDR2 YFSETQ. The V gene lost 1 base and the J gene lost 0 bases, with 7 bases spanning the gap. CDR3 residues: CASSLMRTNTGELFF. The CDR3 bases are TGCGCCAGCAGCTTGATGAGAACGAACACCGGGGAGCTGTTTTTT.

The rearrangement joins TRBV6-5 to TRBJ2-1; D gene unclear. The germline gives CDR1 MNHEY, CDR2 SVGAGI. V was clipped by 6 bases and J by 2 bases, with 14 bases between them. The length of the CDR3 is 15 residues. CDR3 residues: CASRLGPDPYNEQFF. DNA for the CDR3: TGTGCCAGCAGGTTAGGGCCAGACCCCTACAATGAGCAGTTCTTC.

The rearrangement joins TRBV11-3 to TRBJ2-7; 7 bases agree with TRBD1. The germline V gene has CDR1 SGHNT and CDR2 YENEEA. V was pared by 1 base and J by 6 bases, with 9 bases of the junction left unmatched. The CDR3 covers 15 residues. For the CDR3, the DNA is TGTGCCAGCAGCTTAGGCACAGGGGTAGATTCCGAGCAGTACTTC. This translates into CASSLGTGVDSEQYF.

This clone occurred a few times. The sample contains more than one DNA sequence encoding this CDR3. As DNA, the CDR3 is TGTGCCAGCACCCGACAGAACACTGAAGCTTTCTTT. It encodes CASTRQNTEAFF. The rearrangement links TRBV6-6 to TRBJ1-1; D unclear. V lost 7 bases and J 1 base, leaving 7 bases between the germline ends. Germline V gene sequence: CDR1 MNHNY, CDR2 SVGAGI (reference sequence). This CDR3 is 12 amino acids long.

This clone was counted a few times. The rearrangement uses TRBV6-5 and TRBJ2-2; D is undetermined. Per the germline V gene, CDR1 is MNHEY and CDR2 is SVGAGI. This CDR3 has 13 amino acids. Between the trimmed V and J ends, which lost 6 bases and 8 bases, there was a span of 13 bases. DNA for the CDR3: TGTGCCAGCAGCTCGACAAGCACGGGGGAGCTGTTTTTT. It encodes CASSSTSTGELFF.

This clone was counted between two and nine times. This chain joins TRBV30 and TRBJ1-6, with 9 bases aligning to TRBD1. Germline-derived CDR1 and CDR2 are GTSNPN and SVGIG (reference sequence). The CDR3 length is 15 residues. V dropped 3 bases and J dropped 8; count of bases not matched to a gene: 8. CDR3 loop: CAWSETGGVDSPLHF. The CDR3 DNA sequence: TGTGCCTGGAGCGAAACAGGGGGCGTCGATTCACCCCTCCACTTT.

The J gene is TRBJ2-7, the V gene TRBV5-1; TRBD1 is a possible D gene (5 bases). The CDR3 spans 14 residues. V was cut by 1 base and J by 5 bases, with 13 bases left in between. Germline V lookup: CDR1 SGHRS, CDR2 YFSETQ. Here the CDR3 reads CASSLYSGQDEQYF. CDR3 DNA sequence: TGCGCCAGCAGCTTGTATTCAGGGCAGGACGAGCAGTACTTC.

The V and J genes are TRBV7-6 and TRBJ1-6; D is uncertain. The germline V and J ends were trimmed by 0 bases and 7 bases, with 16 bases remaining between them. Per germline, CDR1 SGHVS and CDR2 FNYEAQ. CDR3 length: 17 residues. The CDR3 bases are TGTGCCAGCAGCTTAGCCTCGGCGGTCATTGGGAATTCACCCCTCCACTTT. It encodes CASSLASAVIGNSPLHF.

This chain uses TRBV27 with TRBJ1-1, with a weak D call TRBD1 (5 bases). The CDR3 contains 14 residues. V was cut by 6 bases and J by 1 base, with 12 bases left in between. Germline lookup yields CDR1 MNHEY and CDR2 SMNVEV (reference sequence). CDR3 DNA sequence: TGTGCCAGCAGCTTAGGAACAGGGAACACTGAAGCTTTCTTT. This gives the protein CASSLGTGNTEAFF.

CDR3 region: CASSPLSGQGTNEQYF. In DNA form, the CDR3 reads TGTGCCAGCTCACCCCTCTCGGGACAGGGGACCAACGAGCAGTACTTC. V gene TRBV18 combines with J gene TRBJ2-7; TRBD1 matches at 10 bases. The CDR3 is made up of 16 amino acids. Germline V gene sequence: CDR1 KGHSH, CDR2 LQKENI. V was clipped by 3 bases and J by 5 bases; unmatched bases: 10.

The chain links TRBV10-3 to TRBJ2-3; a weak D match, TRBD2 (5 bases). The CDR3 spans 16 residues. The V end lost 3 bases, the J end lost 2 bases, and 15 bases lay between the germline ends. Germline lookup yields CDR1 ENHRY and CDR2 SYGVKD. The CDR3 here is CAISDIEWGDTDTQYF. CDR3 sequence (DNA): TGTGCCATCAGTGATATCGAGTGGGGAGACACAGATACGCAGTATTTT.